This TCR beta chain derives from a study of beta chain features in type 1 diabetes. Findings and caveats of the study: Type 1 diabetes patients had TCRB CDR3s that were shorter (moderately but significantly so) in all four CD4+ subsets. Insertions were fewer and deletions more numerous at VDJ junctions in type 1 diabetes patients.

Investigators reverse transcribed all isolated RNA, so they sequenced expressed TCRB transcripts. Data came from immunoSEQ multiplex PCR; TCRdb stores just in-frame clones and leaves some out. Seen here are under 350,000 clones, roughly 13% observed once, and the top ten hold about 0.016%. Points on this clone: Its antigen is unidentified.

Only one heparinised blood draw was taken per donor, and its volume averaged around 100 mL. The V and J ends lost 5 bases and 2 bases, in that order; junction bases with no gene match: 9. The CDR3 runs to 16 residues. Germline V gene lookup returns CDR1 MNHEY and CDR2 SMNVEV (reference sequence). The material sequenced was naive CD4+ T cells from blood. The chain employs TRBV27 and TRBJ2-1; 7 bases map to TRBD2. The TCR originated in a man younger than 45 with type 1 diabetes. The CDR3 here is CASSPNLAVTYNEQFF. The CDR3 bases are TGTGCCAGCAGTCCGAACCTAGCGGTGACCTACAATGAGCAGTTCTTC.